The 14 T cell receptor beta chains presented below share a single source sample, sequenced in a study of cytomegalovirus exposure and HLA in healthy donors. Data came from immunoSEQ multiplex PCR; TCRdb stores just in-frame clones and leaves some out. Altogether 150,000 or so clones are present, around 82% being singletons, with the ten largest covering approximately 10%. Specimen: PBMCs. These receptors came from a man aged 25 to 45 in good health and CMV-seropositive.

The chain links TRBV7-9 to TRBJ2-5; 7 bases line up with TRBD1. The CDR3 sequence is 18 residues long. V gave up 5 bases and J gave up 1 base; unmatched junction bases: 16. From germline, CDR1 is SEHNR and CDR2 FQNEAQ (reference sequence). The CDR3 spells CASSPPPFRQGLQETQYF. In DNA form, the CDR3 reads TGTGCCAGCAGCCCTCCGCCCTTTAGACAGGGCCTCCAAGAGACCCAGTACTTC.

The chain links TRBV9 to TRBJ2-7; the match to TRBD1 covers 7 bases. Germline V lookup: CDR1 SGDLS, CDR2 YYNGEE. Trimming at V came to 4 bases and at J to 6 bases, leaving 19 bases not matched to a gene. CDR3 size: 17 residues. The CDR3 DNA follows: TGTGCCAGCAGCTCACCTTTGACAGGGAGAGGGGGCTCCGAGCAGTACTTC. Protein: CASSSPLTGRGGSEQYF.

The chain uses TRBV15 and TRBJ2-1; 8 nucleotides align to TRBD1. V lost 3 bases, J lost 12 bases, and 4 bases stayed unmatched. The CDR3 is 12 residues long. CDR1 is LNHNV, CDR2 YYDKDF, per germline (reference sequence). The CDR3 nucleotides read TGTGCCACCAGCAGGGACAGGGCAATGCAGTTCTTC. It yields the protein CATSRDRAMQFF.

V and J are TRBV5-8 and TRBJ2-7; no clear D gene. The CDR3 runs to 14 residues. V shed 6 bases and J shed 7 bases, with 20 bases lying between them. Germline CDR1 and CDR2: SGHTS and YDEGEE. The CDR3 spells CASKSEADSWEQYF. CDR3 nucleotide sequence: TGTGCCAGCAAAAGCGAAGCTGATAGTTGGGAGCAGTACTTC.

V and J are TRBV15 and TRBJ2-7, with TRBD2 matching over 8 bases. Trimming cost V 0 bases and J 4 bases; bases outside gene matches: 14. This CDR3 comprises 18 residues. Germline V gene lookup returns CDR1 LNHNV and CDR2 YYDKDF (reference sequence). DNA for the CDR3: TGTGCCACCAGCAGAGATCCAGCGAGCGGGAGAGTCAGTTACGAGCAGTACTTC. Amino acid sequence: CATSRDPASGRVSYEQYF.

This clone was counted only a few times. V and J are TRBV28 and TRBJ1-5; D gene uncertain. Trimming took off 10 bases at V and 7 bases at J, with 14 bases between the two ends. This CDR3 comprises 12 residues. Germline V gene lookup returns CDR1 MDHEN and CDR2 SYDVKM. The CDR3 sequence: CATLEAGQPQHF. CDR3 coding DNA: TGTGCCACTCTCGAGGCGGGACAGCCCCAGCATTTT. Looking up the rest from reference TRBV28 and TRBJ1-5 gives the full variable domain: DVKVTQSSRYLVKRTGEKVFLECVQDMDHENMFWYRQDPGLGLRLIYFSYDVKMKEKGDIPEGYSVSREKKERFSLILESASTNQTSMYLCATLEAGQPQHFGDGTRLSIL.

The chain joins TRBV6-5 to TRBJ2-5; TRBD2 might be the D (5 bases). CDR1 and CDR2 (germline): MNHEY, SVGAGI. The V and J ends lost 2 bases and 4 bases respectively, with 14 bases between them. The CDR3 runs 15 residues. The CDR3 here is CASSYPGQAGETQYF. CDR3 nucleotide sequence: TGTGCCAGCAGTTACCCCGGCCAGGCGGGAGAGACCCAGTACTTC.

This chain uses TRBV6-6 with TRBJ2-1; TRBD2 is a possible D gene (5 bases). Germline CDR1 is MNHNY and CDR2 is SVGAGI (reference sequence). This CDR3 comprises 13 residues. V was pared by 2 bases and J by 3 bases, with 5 bases between. The CDR3 is CASSYRDYNEQFF. The CDR3 DNA is TGTGCCAGCAGTTACCGGGACTACAATGAGCAGTTCTTC.

This rearrangement joins TRBV5-8 to TRBJ2-7, with TRBD1 as a possible D gene (6 bases). V shed 2 bases and J shed 6 bases, with 18 bases lying between them. The CDR3 runs to 15 residues. The germline gives CDR1 SGHTS, CDR2 YDEGEE. CDR3 protein: CASSLPPAGAFEQYF. The CDR3 DNA follows: TGTGCCAGCAGCTTACCTCCGGCAGGGGCGTTCGAGCAGTACTTC.

This clone was detected many times. The same CDR3 is also encoded by other DNA sequences in this sample. V usage is TRBV28 and J usage is TRBJ2-7; TRBD2 agrees at 10 bases. The CDR3 contains 14 residues. The germline V gene encodes CDR1 MDHEN and CDR2 SYDVKM. Germline trimming cut 2 bases from V and 6 bases from J; bases unmatched to any gene: 4. The CDR3, as DNA: TGTGCCAGCAGTTTAGCTAGCGGGAGAGGCGAGCAGTACTTC. Amino acid sequence: CASSLASGRGEQYF.

This rearrangement joins TRBV5-5 to TRBJ1-2, with 7 bases aligning to TRBD1. The CDR3 sequence is 14 residues long. The germline CDR1 and CDR2 sequences are SGHKS and YYEKEE (reference sequence). V was clipped by 4 bases and J by 5 bases; unmatched bases: 8. The CDR3 bases are TGTGCCAGCAGCCGAACAGGGGCCCAATATGGCTACACCTTC. It codes for CASSRTGAQYGYTF.

The chain uses TRBV6-6 and TRBJ1-5; TRBD1 might be the D (6 bases). Trimming left V 0 bases short and J 5 bases short, with 8 bases between. Germline CDR1 and CDR2: MNHNY and SVGAGI (reference sequence). This CDR3 has 14 amino acids. CDR3 nucleotides: TGTGCCAGCAGTTACTCAGGGGGAGATCAGCCCCAGCATTTT. Amino acid sequence: CASSYSGGDQPQHF.

The genes are TRBV4-1 and TRBJ1-6, with 7 nucleotides matching TRBD1. This CDR3 is built from 12 residues. Germline V CDR1 and CDR2: MGHRA, YSYEKL. V was clipped by 10 bases and J by 8 bases; unmatched bases: 5. The CDR3 is CATGGLDSPLHF. In nucleotides, the CDR3 is TGCGCCACAGGGGGGTTGGATTCACCCCTCCACTTT.

The V and J genes are TRBV6-1 and TRBJ2-5, with 8 bases fitting TRBD2. The CDR3 totals 15 residues. The germline gives CDR1 MNHNS, CDR2 SASEGT. V was clipped by 0 bases and J by 4 bases; unmatched bases: 4. The CDR3 DNA is TGTGCCAGCAGTGAAGCAAGTCTAGCGGGAGAGACCCAGTACTTC. This sequence encodes CASSEASLAGETQYF.